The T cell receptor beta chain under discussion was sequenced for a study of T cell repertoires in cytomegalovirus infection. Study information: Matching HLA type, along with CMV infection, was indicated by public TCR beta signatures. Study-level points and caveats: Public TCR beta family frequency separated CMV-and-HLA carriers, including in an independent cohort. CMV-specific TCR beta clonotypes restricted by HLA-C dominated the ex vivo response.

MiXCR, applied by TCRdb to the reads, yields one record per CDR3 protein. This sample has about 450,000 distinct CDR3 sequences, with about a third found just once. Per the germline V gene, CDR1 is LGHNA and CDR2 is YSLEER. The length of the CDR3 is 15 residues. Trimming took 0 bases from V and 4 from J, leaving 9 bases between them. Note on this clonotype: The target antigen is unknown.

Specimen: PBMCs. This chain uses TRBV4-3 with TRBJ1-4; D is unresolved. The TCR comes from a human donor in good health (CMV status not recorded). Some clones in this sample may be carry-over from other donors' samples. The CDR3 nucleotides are TGCGCCAGCAGCCAAGACCCACGGGATAATGAAAAACTGTTTTTT. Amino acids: CASSQDPRDNEKLFF.